This T cell receptor (beta chain) was sequenced in a study of T cell responses to AZD1222 COVID-19 vaccine. Comments on this clone: Its antigen remains unknown.

Study findings and constraints: Only five to seven AZD1222 recipients were seropositive at baseline. Females outnumbered males among donors, who were mostly white British; clonal diversity was possibly underestimated.

Data came from immunoSEQ multiplex PCR; TCRdb stores just in-frame clones and leaves some out. In the table there are about 120,000 clones, around nine tenths of which are singletons. Germline CDR1 is MNHNY and CDR2 is SVGAGI (reference sequence). Trimming took 9 bases from V and 5 from J; bases not matched to a gene: 14. The CDR3 is 16 amino acids. This chain links TRBV6-6 with TRBJ2-2; 8 nucleotides align to TRBD2. This clonotype was obtained from an adult who received the AZD1222 COVID-19 vaccine. The starting material was peripheral blood, obtained 28 days after the second AZD1222 dose. CDR3 residues: CASFDAGGGVTGELFF. CDR3 DNA sequence: TGTGCCAGTTTTGATGCGGGGGGTGGCGTGACCGGGGAGCTGTTTTTT.